Listed here are 9 T cell receptor beta chains from one sample, sequenced in a study of shared clonotypes between healthy human individuals. Naive CD8 isolation took CD45RO-negative cells positively selected for CCR7 and excluded terminally differentiated effector memory CD45RA+ cells. Data came from immunoSEQ multiplex PCR; TCRdb stores just in-frame clones and leaves some out. The table shows 2 million to 2.5 million clones, with approximately 94% occurring only once. The sequenced material came from naive CD8+ T cells from PBMCs. The source of these receptors is a man aged 18 to 35 in good health. Some clones in this sample may be carry-over from other donors' samples.

This chain links TRBV28 with TRBJ2-7; TRBD1 or TRBD2 may be the D gene (5 bases each). Between the trimmed V and J ends, which lost 7 bases and 1 base, there was a span of 11 bases. The CDR3 is 13 residues long. Germline CDR1 MDHEN, CDR2 SYDVKM. This CDR3 is CASTLGESYEQYF. CDR3 sequence (DNA): TGTGCCAGCACCTTGGGGGAGTCCTACGAGCAGTACTTC.

The gene calls are TRBV19 and TRBJ2-1; D is undetermined. V was clipped by 6 bases and J by 3 bases, with 15 bases between them. The CDR3 loop spans 15 amino acids. The V gene's germline CDR1 is LNHDA and CDR2 SQIVND (reference sequence). Written as DNA, the CDR3 is TGTGCCAGTAGCCGCCTCTCGCGGAGCTACAATGAGCAGTTCTTC. Translated, it gives CASSRLSRSYNEQFF.

V usage is TRBV7-9 and J usage is TRBJ2-6; D may be TRBD1 (6 bases). Germline-derived CDR1 and CDR2 are SEHNR and FQNEAQ (reference sequence). The ends were cut back, 6 bases at V and 1 base at J, with 22 bases in the middle. The CDR3 is made up of 19 amino acids. DNA for the CDR3: TGTGCCAGCAGTGGTACAGGGTCGGAAGTCGGTTCTGGGGCCAACGTCCTGACTTTC. This translates into CASSGTGSEVGSGANVLTF.

The rearrangement joins TRBV2 to TRBJ2-1, with 12 bases identical to TRBD2. CDR1 and CDR2 (germline): SNHLY, FYNNEI. The CDR3 runs 14 residues. V dropped 7 bases and J dropped 9; count of bases not matched to a gene: 7. DNA of the CDR3: TGTGCCAGCACCCTAGCGGGAGGGCCGGTTGAGCAGTTCTTC. As protein: CASTLAGGPVEQFF.

The V call is TRBV27, the J call TRBJ2-7, with TRBD2 matching 8 bases. CDR1 and CDR2 from the germline V gene are MNHEY and SMNVEV (reference sequence). There are 13 residues in the CDR3. Trimming at V came to 4 bases and at J to 5 bases, leaving 4 bases not matched to a gene. CDR3 protein: CASSYSGSNEQYF. CDR3 in DNA: TGTGCCAGCAGTTACAGCGGGAGCAACGAGCAGTACTTC.

As concerns this clone: Just one base apart from a much larger clone, this may be a read error. The sample contains more than one DNA sequence encoding this CDR3. The V gene is TRBV27, the J gene TRBJ2-1; no clear D. V lost 5 bases, J lost 0 bases, and 5 bases lay in between. The CDR3 sequence is 13 residues long. Germline V gene sequence: CDR1 MNHEY, CDR2 SMNVEV (reference sequence). Here the CDR3 DNA reads TGTGCCAGCAGTGCGAGCTCCTACAATGAGCAGTTCTTC. It encodes CASSASSYNEQFF.

The V gene is TRBV19, the J gene TRBJ1-2; D uncertain. The germline V and J ends were trimmed by 3 bases and 3 bases, with 11 bases remaining between them. The CDR3 sequence is 14 residues long. Germline CDR1 reads LNHDA; CDR2 reads SQIVND (reference sequence). The CDR3 reads CASSINGPYYGYTF. The CDR3 DNA reads TGTGCCAGTAGTATCAATGGACCTTACTATGGCTACACCTTC.

The CDR3 is CASSLGQFSTDTQYF. Here the CDR3 DNA reads TGTGCCAGCAGCTTAGGACAGTTTAGCACAGATACGCAGTATTTT. This rearrangement joins TRBV7-8 to TRBJ2-3; D is possibly TRBD1 (5 bases). Trimming took 1 base from V and 0 from J, leaving 8 bases between them. Germline V gene lookup returns CDR1 SGHVS and CDR2 FQNEAQ. The CDR3 runs to 15 residues.

The genes are TRBV5-4 and TRBJ2-7, with no clear D. CDR3 length: 15 amino acids. Trimming stripped 4 bases from V and 3 bases from J, with 17 bases between. Germline loops: CDR1 SGHNT, CDR2 YYREEE (reference sequence). CDR3 region: CASSGLPDKGYEQYF. As DNA, the CDR3 is TGTGCCAGCAGCGGCTTGCCTGACAAGGGCTACGAGCAGTACTTC.